The following is a TCR beta chain sequence with its context. Its antigen is unidentified. The sample belongs to a study of long-term antiretroviral therapy in people with HIV. The study, taken as a whole, reports: Sampling of blood ran from about 2004 to 2018, and older ART regimens were possibly in use. Whichever time point was examined, clones expanded before ART dominated the repertoire.

This was the immunoSEQ v3.0 assay at survey level. Data came from immunoSEQ multiplex PCR; TCRdb stores just in-frame clones and leaves some out. Counted here are tens of thousands of clones, more than 80% occurring once; the ten biggest clones make up around 18%. The TCR sequence derives from a middle-aged man with HIV. The sample here was unsorted PBMCs, taken 0.5 years before starting antiretroviral therapy.

The CDR3 coding sequence is TGTGCCAGCAGCTTAACAGGGGTCTATGGCTACACCTTC. This sequence encodes CASSLTGVYGYTF. V usage is TRBV11-2 and J usage is TRBJ1-2; 7 nucleotides agree with TRBD1. Germline assignment: CDR1 SGHAT and CDR2 FQNNGV. With 2 bases clipped from V and 4 bases from J, the junction kept 1 base outside the gene matches. The length of the CDR3 is 13 residues.